The T cell receptor (beta chain) under discussion was sequenced for a study of neurological immune-mediated disorders. For the unsorted libraries, 2 million PBMCs stored at -80 C served as input. This clonotype was found many times. CDR3 length equals 11 residues. Looked up from germline, CDR1 is SGHRS and CDR2 is YFSETQ. V dropped 4 bases and J dropped 5 bases, with 6 bases sitting between them. The cDNA was produced through 5'RACE with 10-nucleotide random UMIs. One entry per CDR3 protein results from TCRdb running MiXCR on the 5' RACE reads. The sample lists approximately 50,000 distinct CDR3 sequences, 10% occurring once.

Source material: PBMCs. The receptor was derived from a man aged 65 to 79 with HTLV-1-associated myelopathy (HAM/TSP). The chain joins TRBV5-1 to TRBJ2-5; D is ambiguous. CDR3 amino acids: CASSISETQYF. CDR3 DNA sequence: TGCGCCAGCAGCATCTCGGAGACCCAGTACTTC.